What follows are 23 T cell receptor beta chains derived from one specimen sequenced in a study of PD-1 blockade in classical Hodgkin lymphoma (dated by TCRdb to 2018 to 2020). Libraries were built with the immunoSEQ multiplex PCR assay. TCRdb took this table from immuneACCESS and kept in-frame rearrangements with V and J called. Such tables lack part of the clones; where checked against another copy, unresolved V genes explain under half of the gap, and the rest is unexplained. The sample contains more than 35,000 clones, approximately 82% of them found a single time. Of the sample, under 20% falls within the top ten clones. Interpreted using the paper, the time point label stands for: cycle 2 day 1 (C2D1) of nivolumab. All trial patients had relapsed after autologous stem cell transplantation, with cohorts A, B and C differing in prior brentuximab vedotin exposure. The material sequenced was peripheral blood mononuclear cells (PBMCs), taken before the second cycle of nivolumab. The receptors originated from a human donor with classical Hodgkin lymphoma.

CDR3 coding DNA: TGTGCCAGCAGCCAAGTAACGGGGGACGGCTCCTACGAGCAGTACTTC. This sequence encodes CASSQVTGDGSYEQYF. The V gene is TRBV4-2, the J gene TRBJ2-7, with a possible D match to TRBD2 (6 bases). Germline V gives CDR1 LGHNA, CDR2 YNFKEQ. Trimming removed 1 base from V and 0 bases from J, with 13 bases in between. There are 16 residues in the CDR3.

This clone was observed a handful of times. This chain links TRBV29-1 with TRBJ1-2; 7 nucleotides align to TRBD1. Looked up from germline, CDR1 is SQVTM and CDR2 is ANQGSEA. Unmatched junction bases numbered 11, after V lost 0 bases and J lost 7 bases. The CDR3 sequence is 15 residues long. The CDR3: CSVEDRAGGSPGYTF. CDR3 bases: TGCAGCGTTGAAGATCGGGCAGGGGGGAGTCCTGGCTACACCTTC.

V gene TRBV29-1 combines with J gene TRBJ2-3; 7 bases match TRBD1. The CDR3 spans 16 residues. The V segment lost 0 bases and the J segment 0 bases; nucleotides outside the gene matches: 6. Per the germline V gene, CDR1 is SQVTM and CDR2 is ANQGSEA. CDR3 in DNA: TGCAGCGTTGAAGATTGGACAGGTACTAGCACAGATACGCAGTATTTT. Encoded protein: CSVEDWTGTSTDTQYF.

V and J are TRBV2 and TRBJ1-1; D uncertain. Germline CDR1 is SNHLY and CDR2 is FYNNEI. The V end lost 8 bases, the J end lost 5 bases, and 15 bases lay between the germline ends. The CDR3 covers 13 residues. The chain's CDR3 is CASGGLGRTEAFF. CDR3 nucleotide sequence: TGTGCCAGCGGTGGTTTGGGGAGGACTGAAGCTTTCTTT.

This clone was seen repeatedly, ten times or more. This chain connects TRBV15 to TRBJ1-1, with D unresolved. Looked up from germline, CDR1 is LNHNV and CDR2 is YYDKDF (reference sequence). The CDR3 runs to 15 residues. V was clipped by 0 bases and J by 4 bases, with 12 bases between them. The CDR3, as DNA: TGTGCCACCAGCAGAGATCTCTGGACGGGCACTGAAGCTTTCTTT. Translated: CATSRDLWTGTEAFF.

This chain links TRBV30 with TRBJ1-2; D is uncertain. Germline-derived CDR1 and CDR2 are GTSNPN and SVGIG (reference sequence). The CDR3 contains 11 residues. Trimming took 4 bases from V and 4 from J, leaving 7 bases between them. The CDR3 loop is CAWNEFYGYTF. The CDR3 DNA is TGTGCCTGGAACGAGTTCTATGGCTACACCTTC.

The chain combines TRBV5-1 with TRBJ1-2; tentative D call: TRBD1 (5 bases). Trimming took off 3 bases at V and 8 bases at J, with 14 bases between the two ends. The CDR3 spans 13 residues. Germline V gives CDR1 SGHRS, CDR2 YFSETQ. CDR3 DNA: TGCGCCAGCAGCTCGGGACCCTCGTCGGGCTACACCTTC. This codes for CASSSGPSSGYTF. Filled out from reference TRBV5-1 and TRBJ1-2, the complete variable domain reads KAGVTQTPRYLIKTRGQQVTLSCSPISGHRSVSWYQQTPGQGLQFLFEYFSETQRNKGNFPGRFSGRQFSNSRSEMNVSTLELGDSALYLCASSSGPSSGYTFGSGTRLTVV.

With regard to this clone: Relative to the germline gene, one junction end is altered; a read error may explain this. CDR3 bases: TGTGCCAGCAGCTTTGCAGGGGGACAAAGCTTC. Protein: CASSFAGGQSF. The V gene is TRBV11-2, the J gene TRBJ2-7, with 7 bases identical to TRBD1. Germline V gives CDR1 SGHAT, CDR2 FQNNGV. This CDR3 is built from 11 residues.

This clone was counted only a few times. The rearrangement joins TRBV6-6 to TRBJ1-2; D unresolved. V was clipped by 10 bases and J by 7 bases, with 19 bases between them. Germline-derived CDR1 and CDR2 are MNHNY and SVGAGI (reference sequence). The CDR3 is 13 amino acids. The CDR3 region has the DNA TGTGCCACCCCGGGAGGGCCAGAGGGTGGCTACACCTTC. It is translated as CATPGGPEGGYTF.

The CDR3 protein is CASSSTAYEQYF. CDR3 bases: TGTGCCAGCAGTTCGACAGCCTACGAGCAGTACTTC. The chain carries TRBV27 and TRBJ2-7, with a weak D call TRBD1 (5 bases). CDR1 is MNHEY and CDR2 is SMNVEV in the germline V gene (reference sequence). V was cut by 4 bases and J by 2 bases, with 6 bases left in between. This CDR3 comprises 12 residues.

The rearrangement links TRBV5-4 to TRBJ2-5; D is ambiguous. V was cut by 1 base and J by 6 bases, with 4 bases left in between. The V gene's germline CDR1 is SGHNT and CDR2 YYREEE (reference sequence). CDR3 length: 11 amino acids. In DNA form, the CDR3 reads TGTGCCAGCAGCTTGCGAAAGACCCAGTACTTC. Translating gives CASSLRKTQYF.

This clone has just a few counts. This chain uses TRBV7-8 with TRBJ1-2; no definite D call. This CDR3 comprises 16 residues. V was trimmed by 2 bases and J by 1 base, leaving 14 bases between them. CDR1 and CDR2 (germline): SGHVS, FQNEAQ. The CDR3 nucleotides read TGTGCCAGCAGCTTATATGCGTCGGTTCTTAACTATGGCTACACCTTC. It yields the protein CASSLYASVLNYGYTF.

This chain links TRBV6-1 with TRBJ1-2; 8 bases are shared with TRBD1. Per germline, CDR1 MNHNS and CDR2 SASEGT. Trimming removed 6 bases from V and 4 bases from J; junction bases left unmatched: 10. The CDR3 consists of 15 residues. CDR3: CASRPRTGSVYGYTF. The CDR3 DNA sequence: TGTGCCAGCAGACCCAGGACAGGGAGTGTCTATGGCTACACCTTC.

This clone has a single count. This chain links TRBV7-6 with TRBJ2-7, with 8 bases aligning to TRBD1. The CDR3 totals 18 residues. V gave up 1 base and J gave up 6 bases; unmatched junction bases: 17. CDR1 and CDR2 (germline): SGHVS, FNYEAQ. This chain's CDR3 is CASSLGDRSPSLGCEQYF. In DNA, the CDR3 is TGTGCCAGCAGCTTAGGGGACAGGAGTCCTTCGCTCGGCTGCGAGCAGTACTTC.

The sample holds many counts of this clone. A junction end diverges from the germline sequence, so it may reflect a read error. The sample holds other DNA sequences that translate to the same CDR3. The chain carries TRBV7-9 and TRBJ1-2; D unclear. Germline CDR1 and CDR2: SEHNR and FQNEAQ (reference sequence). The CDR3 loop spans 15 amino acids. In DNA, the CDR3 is TGCGCCAGCAGCCAAGGGTATGGGCACCCCTATGGCTACACCTTC. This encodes CASSQGYGHPYGYTF. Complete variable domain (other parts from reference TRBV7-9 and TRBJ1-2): DTGVSQNPRHKITKRGQNVTFRCDPISEHNRLYWYRQTLGQGPEFLTYFQNEAQLEKSRLLSDRFSAERPKGSFSTLEIQRTEQGDSAMYLCASSQGYGHPYGYTFGSGTRLTVV.

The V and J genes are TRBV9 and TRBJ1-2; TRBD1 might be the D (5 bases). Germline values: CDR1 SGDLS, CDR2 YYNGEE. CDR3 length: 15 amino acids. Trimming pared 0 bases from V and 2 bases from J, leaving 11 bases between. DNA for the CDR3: TGTGCCAGCAGCGTAGCAGGGACGGCCAACTATGGCTACACCTTC. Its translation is CASSVAGTANYGYTF.

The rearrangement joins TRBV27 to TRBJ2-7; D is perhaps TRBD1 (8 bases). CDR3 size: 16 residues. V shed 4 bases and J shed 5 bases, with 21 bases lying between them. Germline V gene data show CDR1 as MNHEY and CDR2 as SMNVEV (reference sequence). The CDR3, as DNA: TGTGCCAGCAGTTCTTTCTACAGGGGGGGACTCCACGAGCAGTACTTC. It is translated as CASSSFYRGGLHEQYF.

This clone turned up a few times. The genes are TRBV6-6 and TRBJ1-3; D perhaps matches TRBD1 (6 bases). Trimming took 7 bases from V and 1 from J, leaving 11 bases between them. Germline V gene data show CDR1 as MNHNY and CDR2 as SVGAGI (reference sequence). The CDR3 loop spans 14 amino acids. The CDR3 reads CASNTGLSGNTIYF. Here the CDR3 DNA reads TGTGCCAGCAATACAGGGCTTTCTGGAAACACCATATATTTT.

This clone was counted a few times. Here the CDR3 reads CASARDRANTGELFF. CDR3 nucleotide sequence: TGTGCCAGCGCCCGGGACAGGGCCAACACCGGGGAGCTGTTTTTT. The J gene is TRBJ2-2, the V gene TRBV18; 9 bases match TRBD1. The CDR3 consists of 15 residues. The V segment lost 8 bases and the J segment 2 bases; nucleotides outside the gene matches: 6. Germline V gives CDR1 KGHSH, CDR2 LQKENI.

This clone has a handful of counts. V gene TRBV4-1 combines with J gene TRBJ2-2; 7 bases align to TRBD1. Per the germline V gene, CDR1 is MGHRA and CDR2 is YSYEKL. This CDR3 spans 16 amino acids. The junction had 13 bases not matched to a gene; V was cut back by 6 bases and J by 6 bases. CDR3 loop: CASSPLEGAPAGELFF. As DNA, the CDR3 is TGCGCCAGCAGTCCATTAGAGGGGGCCCCCGCCGGGGAGCTGTTTTTT.

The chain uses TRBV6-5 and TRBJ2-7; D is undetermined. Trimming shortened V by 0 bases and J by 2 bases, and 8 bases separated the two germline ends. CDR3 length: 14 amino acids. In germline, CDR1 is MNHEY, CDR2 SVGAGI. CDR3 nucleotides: TGTGCCAGCAGTTACTCTGTAGGAGCCTACGAGCAGTACTTC. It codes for CASSYSVGAYEQYF.

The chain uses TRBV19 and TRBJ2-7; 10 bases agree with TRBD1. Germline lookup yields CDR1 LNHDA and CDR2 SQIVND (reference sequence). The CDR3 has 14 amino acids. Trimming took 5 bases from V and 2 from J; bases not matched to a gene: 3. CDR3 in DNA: TGTGCCAGTAGTCGACAGGGGGCCACCTACGAGCAGTACTTC. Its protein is CASSRQGATYEQYF. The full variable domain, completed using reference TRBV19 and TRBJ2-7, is DGGITQSPKYLFRKEGQNVTLSCEQNLNHDAMYWYRQDPGQGLRLIYYSQIVNDFQKGDIAEGYSVSREKKESFPLTVTSAQKNPTAFYLCASSRQGATYEQYFGPGTRLTVT.

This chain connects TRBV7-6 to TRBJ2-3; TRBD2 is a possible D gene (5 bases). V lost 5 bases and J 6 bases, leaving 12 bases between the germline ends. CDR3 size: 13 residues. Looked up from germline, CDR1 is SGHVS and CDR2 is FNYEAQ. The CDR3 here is CASSATGSDTQYF. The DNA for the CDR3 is TGTGCCAGCAGCGCGACGGGGTCGGATACGCAGTATTTT. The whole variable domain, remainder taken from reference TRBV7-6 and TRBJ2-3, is GAGVSQSPRYKVTKRGQDVALRCDPISGHVSLYWYRQALGQGPEFLTYFNYEAQQDKSGLPNDRFSAERPEGSISTLTIQRTEQRDSAMYRCASSATGSDTQYFGPGTRLTVL.